Presented here are 2 T cell receptor beta chains from one specimen sequenced in a study of blood T cells in healthy people across ages. Primers used in a second PCR of about 6 to 11 cycles were a sample-barcoded 5' primer and a J-beta primer mix. Each CDR3 protein is one row after TCRdb ran MiXCR on the 5' RACE reads. The data hold over 1,500,000 distinct CDR3 sequences, with around 40% observed a single time. Sequences were obtained from blood. These receptors all stem from a human donor in good health.

The chain employs TRBV4-1 and TRBJ1-6, with TRBD1 as a possible D gene (6 bases). Germline CDR1 and CDR2: MGHRA and YSYEKL. The CDR3 extends over 15 amino acids. Trimming stripped 0 bases from V and 11 bases from J, with 14 bases between. The CDR3 sequence: CASSQEGRGWPPLHF. The DNA of the CDR3 is TGCGCCAGCAGCCAAGAAGGCAGGGGATGGCCACCCCTCCACTTT.

J is TRBJ2-2 and V is TRBV5-6; D is unclear. Looked up from germline, CDR1 is SGHDT and CDR2 is YYEEEE. The CDR3 sequence is 18 residues long. Trimming left V 1 base short and J 0 bases short, with 16 bases between. The CDR3 sequence: CASSLFGRTYSNTGELFF. The CDR3 DNA sequence: TGTGCCAGCAGCTTGTTCGGGCGGACGTATTCGAACACCGGGGAGCTGTTTTTT. The variable domain in full, completed from reference TRBV5-6 and TRBJ2-2, reads DAGVTQSPTHLIKTRGQQVTLRCSPKSGHDTVSWYQQALGQGPQFIFQYYEEEERQRGNFPDRFSGHQFPNYSSELNVNALLLGDSALYLCASSLFGRTYSNTGELFFGEGSRLTVL.